These T cell receptor beta chains were read from a single sample in a study of blood T cells in healthy people across ages. MiXCR, applied by TCRdb to the 5' RACE reads, yields one record per CDR3 protein. The sample includes around 800,000 distinct CDR3 sequences, around 24% seen only once; the top ten take less than 3.5%. These data were likewise used in another study, on T cells of mothers and their children.

Source material: blood. Receptors were obtained from a boy under 18 in good health. The CDR3 runs from the conserved cysteine through the conserved F or W. Each record gives: CDR3 protein, CDR3 DNA, J gene, clone size, D gene, V gene. The D gene is left open where the match is weak. The size of a clone is reported for some rows only, either as once, few or many, or as a class for expanded clones.

CDR3 protein: CASSPPLPLDRDFQETQYF
CDR3 DNA: TGTGCCAGCAGCCCTCCGCTCCCCCTTGACAGAGACTTCCAAGAGACCCAGTACTTC
J gene: TRBJ2-5
clone size: -
D gene: -
V gene: TRBV7-9

CDR3 protein: CASSELGGQGYQPQHF
CDR3 DNA: TGTGCCAGCAGTGAATTAGGGGGACAGGGGTATCAGCCCCAGCATTTT
J gene: TRBJ1-5
clone size: -
D gene: TRBD1
V gene: TRBV2

CDR3 protein: CASSTDSSASEKLFF
CDR3 DNA: TGCGCCAGCAGCACCGACTCCTCCGCAAGTGAAAAACTGTTTTTT
J gene: TRBJ1-4
clone size: once
D gene: -
V gene: TRBV5-1

CDR3 protein: CASNQQGGNQPQHF
CDR3 DNA: TGTGCCAGCAACCAACAGGGAGGCAATCAGCCCCAGCATTTT
J gene: TRBJ1-5
clone size: few
D gene: -
V gene: TRBV7-9

CDR3 protein: CASSHRQGANYGYTF
CDR3 DNA: TGTGCCAGCAGCCACAGACAGGGGGCTAACTATGGCTACACCTTC
J gene: TRBJ1-2
clone size: -
D gene: TRBD1
V gene: TRBV27

CDR3 protein: CATSRYPEPRMTLHF
CDR3 DNA: TGTGCCACCAGCAGATATCCGGAACCGAGAATGACCCTCCACTTT
J gene: TRBJ1-6
clone size: -
D gene: -
V gene: TRBV15

CDR3 protein: CASSLVGYTGELFF
CDR3 DNA: TGTGCCAGCAGCTTAGTGGGGTACACCGGGGAGCTGTTTTTT
J gene: TRBJ2-2
clone size: few
D gene: -
V gene: TRBV7-2

CDR3 protein: CSAKDGSYEQYF
CDR3 DNA: TGCAGTGCTAAGGACGGATCCTACGAGCAGTACTTC
J gene: TRBJ2-7
clone size: few
D gene: -
V gene: TRBV20-1

CDR3 protein: CASSTTIGGGTTEAFF
CDR3 DNA: TGCGCCAGCAGCACTACAATAGGGGGTGGGACCACTGAAGCTTTCTTT
J gene: TRBJ1-1
clone size: few
D gene: -
V gene: TRBV5-1

CDR3 protein: CATRLGPNTEAFF
CDR3 DNA: TGTGCCACCAGGTTAGGACCAAACACTGAAGCTTTCTTT
J gene: TRBJ1-1
clone size: -
D gene: -
V gene: TRBV24-1

CDR3 protein: CASSLRGPNEKLFF
CDR3 DNA: TGCGCCAGCAGCTTAAGGGGCCCTAATGAAAAACTGTTTTTT
J gene: TRBJ1-4
clone size: many
D gene: -
V gene: TRBV5-1

CDR3 protein: CASSVEGRGDLQETQYF
CDR3 DNA: TGTGCCAGCAGCGTAGAAGGACGGGGGGACCTTCAAGAGACCCAGTACTTC
J gene: TRBJ2-5
clone size: few
D gene: TRBD2
V gene: TRBV9

CDR3 protein: CASSYGLGETQYF
CDR3 DNA: TGTGCCAGCAGTTACGGACTCGGAGAGACCCAGTACTTC
J gene: TRBJ2-5
clone size: -
D gene: -
V gene: TRBV6-2/TRBV6-3

CDR3 protein: CASRPPQAHSYEQYF
CDR3 DNA: TGTGCCAGCAGACCCCCGCAGGCGCACTCCTACGAGCAGTACTTC
J gene: TRBJ2-7
clone size: few
D gene: -
V gene: TRBV25-1

CDR3 protein: CASSLSSGNYGYTF
CDR3 DNA: TGTGCCAGCAGTTTATCATCAGGGAACTATGGCTACACCTTC
J gene: TRBJ1-2
clone size: -
D gene: -
V gene: TRBV12-3/TRBV12-4

CDR3 protein: CASEGGGSYGYTF
CDR3 DNA: TGCGCCAGCGAGGGCGGAGGCAGCTATGGCTACACCTTC
J gene: TRBJ1-2
clone size: -
D gene: -
V gene: TRBV5-1

CDR3 protein: CSATGAWGNTIYF
CDR3 DNA: TGCAGCGCAACAGGGGCTTGGGGAAACACCATATATTTT
J gene: TRBJ1-3
clone size: -
D gene: TRBD1
V gene: TRBV20-1

CDR3 protein: CASSVGGGSTDTQYF
CDR3 DNA: TGTGCCAGCAGTGTGGGCGGGGGGAGCACAGATACGCAGTATTTT
J gene: TRBJ2-3
clone size: many
D gene: TRBD2
V gene: TRBV9

CDR3 protein: CASSYAQGLAGGPPYNEQFF
CDR3 DNA: TGTGCCAGCAGTTACGCCCAGGGACTAGCGGGAGGGCCGCCCTACAATGAGCAGTTCTTC
J gene: TRBJ2-1
clone size: few
D gene: TRBD2
V gene: TRBV6-5

CDR3 protein: CASSEFGNTEAFF
CDR3 DNA: TGTGCCAGCAGTGAGTTTGGGAACACTGAAGCTTTCTTT
J gene: TRBJ1-1
clone size: few
D gene: -
V gene: TRBV6-5

CDR3 protein: CASSLGGPGGTDTQYF
CDR3 DNA: TGTGCCAGCAGCTTGGGGGGGCCCGGCGGCACAGATACGCAGTATTTT
J gene: TRBJ2-3
clone size: -
D gene: -
V gene: TRBV7-3

CDR3 protein: CASRVSYEQYF
CDR3 DNA: TGTGCCAGCAGGGTCTCCTACGAGCAGTACTTC
J gene: TRBJ2-7
clone size: many
D gene: -
V gene: TRBV2

CDR3 protein: CAWSNSPLAQETQYF
CDR3 DNA: TGTGCCTGGAGTAATTCCCCTCTAGCGCAAGAGACCCAGTACTTC
J gene: TRBJ2-5
clone size: few
D gene: -
V gene: TRBV30

CDR3 protein: CASSFPRTGGDTEAFF
CDR3 DNA: TGTGCCAGCAGCTTCCCACGGACAGGGGGAGACACTGAAGCTTTCTTT
J gene: TRBJ1-1
clone size: -
D gene: TRBD1
V gene: TRBV7-9

CDR3 protein: CASSLFTSSYNSPLHF
CDR3 DNA: TGTGCCAGCAGCTTATTCACGAGCTCCTATAATTCACCCCTCCACTTT
J gene: TRBJ1-6
clone size: -
D gene: -
V gene: TRBV7-6

CDR3 protein: CASSEGGYRGANTGELFF
CDR3 DNA: TGTGCCAGCAGTGAAGGTGGTTATCGGGGGGCTAACACCGGGGAGCTGTTTTTT
J gene: TRBJ2-2
clone size: -
D gene: -
V gene: TRBV6-1

CDR3 protein: CASSSPASGGLTGRTQYF
CDR3 DNA: TGTGCCAGCAGTAGCCCGGCTAGCGGGGGCCTGACGGGGCGGACCCAGTACTTC
J gene: TRBJ2-5
clone size: once
D gene: TRBD2
V gene: TRBV27

CDR3 protein: CASREGQGAFQPQHF
CDR3 DNA: TGCGCCAGCAGAGAGGGACAGGGGGCGTTCCAGCCCCAGCATTTT
J gene: TRBJ1-5
clone size: -
D gene: TRBD1
V gene: TRBV10-2

CDR3 protein: CSANMWDGYTF
CDR3 DNA: TGCAGTGCTAACATGTGGGATGGCTACACCTTC
J gene: TRBJ1-2
clone size: -
D gene: -
V gene: TRBV20-1

CDR3 protein: CASGLDRGKSSYNEQFF
CDR3 DNA: TGTGCTAGTGGTTTAGACAGGGGTAAGAGCTCCTACAATGAGCAGTTCTTC
J gene: TRBJ2-1
clone size: few
D gene: TRBD1
V gene: TRBV12-5

CDR3 protein: CSARNSGGAYNEQFF
CDR3 DNA: TGCAGTGCTAGGAATAGCGGGGGGGCCTACAACGAGCAGTTCTTC
J gene: TRBJ2-1
clone size: -
D gene: TRBD2
V gene: TRBV20-1

CDR3 protein: CASSLEGRTGNTIYF
CDR3 DNA: TGCGCCAGCAGCTTGGAAGGGAGGACTGGAAACACCATATATTTT
J gene: TRBJ1-3
clone size: few
D gene: -
V gene: TRBV5-1

CDR3 protein: CASKAGNGYNSPLHF
CDR3 DNA: TGTGCCAGCAAGGCGGGGAATGGGTATAATTCACCCCTCCACTTT
J gene: TRBJ1-6
clone size: -
D gene: -
V gene: TRBV2

CDR3 protein: CASSDRTDAVETQYF
CDR3 DNA: TGTGCCAGCAGCGACCGGACAGACGCTGTGGAGACCCAGTACTTC
J gene: TRBJ2-5
clone size: few
D gene: -
V gene: TRBV11-2

CDR3 protein: CASSGTRTDTQYF
CDR3 DNA: TGTGCCAGCAGCGGGACCCGCACAGATACGCAGTATTTT
J gene: TRBJ2-3
clone size: -
D gene: -
V gene: TRBV2

CDR3 protein: CAGSLGWSSTYEQYF
CDR3 DNA: TGTGCCGGCAGCTTGGGCTGGTCGAGCACCTACGAGCAGTACTTC
J gene: TRBJ2-7
clone size: -
D gene: -
V gene: TRBV5-6

CDR3 protein: CASSSSTSGDNSYNEQFF
CDR3 DNA: TGTGCCAGCAGTTCGTCGACTAGCGGGGATAACTCCTACAATGAGCAGTTCTTC
J gene: TRBJ2-1
clone size: few
D gene: TRBD2
V gene: TRBV28

CDR3 protein: CASSSPYDSPLHF
CDR3 DNA: TGTGCCAGCAGTTCCCCATACGATTCACCCCTCCACTTT
J gene: TRBJ1-6
clone size: -
D gene: -
V gene: TRBV6-5

CDR3 protein: CASSPYTGGYTF
CDR3 DNA: TGTGCCAGCAGCCCGTACACAGGGGGCTACACCTTC
J gene: TRBJ1-2
clone size: few
D gene: -
V gene: TRBV7-9

CDR3 protein: CASSYRALETQYF
CDR3 DNA: TGTGCCAGCAGTTACAGGGCCCTTGAGACCCAGTACTTC
J gene: TRBJ2-5
clone size: few
D gene: -
V gene: TRBV2

CDR3 protein: CASSPRSPLLSSYEQYF
CDR3 DNA: TGCGCCAGCAGCCCCCGATCTCCGCTTCTGAGCTCCTACGAGCAGTACTTC
J gene: TRBJ2-7
clone size: -
D gene: -
V gene: TRBV5-1

CDR3 protein: CASRLQGAGGYTF
CDR3 DNA: TGTGCCAGCAGGCTACAGGGGGCGGGTGGCTACACCTTC
J gene: TRBJ1-2
clone size: many
D gene: TRBD1
V gene: TRBV12-3/TRBV12-4

CDR3 protein: CASQGGTQYF
CDR3 DNA: TGTGCCAGCCAGGGGGGGACCCAGTACTTC
J gene: TRBJ2-5
clone size: few
D gene: -
V gene: TRBV6-2/TRBV6-3

CDR3 protein: CASSPGTGKILVYNEQFF
CDR3 DNA: TGTGCCAGCAGCCCCGGGACAGGGAAGATTCTGGTTTACAATGAGCAGTTCTTC
J gene: TRBJ2-1
clone size: -
D gene: TRBD1
V gene: TRBV6-1

CDR3 protein: CASSNQGTEAFF
CDR3 DNA: TGTGCCAGCAGCAACCAGGGTACTGAAGCTTTCTTT
J gene: TRBJ1-1
clone size: once
D gene: -
V gene: TRBV7-9

CDR3 protein: CASSQDRGASDTQYF
CDR3 DNA: TGCGCCAGCAGCCAAGATCGGGGGGCGTCGGATACGCAGTATTTT
J gene: TRBJ2-3
clone size: -
D gene: -
V gene: TRBV4-1

CDR3 protein: CASSPSTGGSETQYF
CDR3 DNA: TGTGCCAGCAGCCCCTCCACAGGGGGGAGTGAGACCCAGTACTTC
J gene: TRBJ2-5
clone size: -
D gene: TRBD1
V gene: TRBV3-1

CDR3 protein: CASSDTGGQETQYF
CDR3 DNA: TGTGCCAGCAGCGATACAGGGGGCCAAGAGACCCAGTACTTC
J gene: TRBJ2-5
clone size: -
D gene: TRBD1
V gene: TRBV7-9

CDR3 protein: CASSFYRGTEAFF
CDR3 DNA: TGTGCCAGCAGTTTCTACAGGGGCACTGAAGCTTTCTTT
J gene: TRBJ1-1
clone size: few
D gene: TRBD1
V gene: TRBV12-3/TRBV12-4

CDR3 protein: CASSWTGGVDTQYF
CDR3 DNA: TGCGCCAGCAGCTGGACAGGGGGTGTGGATACGCAGTATTTT
J gene: TRBJ2-3
clone size: -
D gene: TRBD1
V gene: TRBV5-1

CDR3 protein: CAIRTSRTGSYEQYF
CDR3 DNA: TGTGCCATCAGGACATCCAGGACAGGGTCCTACGAGCAGTACTTC
J gene: TRBJ2-7
clone size: few
D gene: TRBD1
V gene: TRBV10-3

CDR3 protein: CASSMEQRNTIYF
CDR3 DNA: TGCGCCAGCAGCATGGAACAGAGAAACACCATATATTTT
J gene: TRBJ1-3
clone size: few
D gene: -
V gene: TRBV5-1

CDR3 protein: CATSDPSGVETQYF
CDR3 DNA: TGTGCCACCAGTGACCCCAGCGGGGTTGAGACCCAGTACTTC
J gene: TRBJ2-5
clone size: -
D gene: TRBD2
V gene: TRBV24-1

CDR3 protein: CASSLGTGFNEQFF
CDR3 DNA: TGTGCCAGCAGCTTAGGGACAGGGTTCAATGAGCAGTTCTTC
J gene: TRBJ2-1
clone size: -
D gene: TRBD1
V gene: TRBV7-2

CDR3 protein: CASSLSRRGLEGYTF
CDR3 DNA: TGTGCCAGCAGTTTATCCCGCAGGGGCCTGGAGGGCTACACCTTC
J gene: TRBJ1-2
clone size: few
D gene: -
V gene: TRBV27